The rows below give T cell receptor beta chains drawn from one sample of a study of read filtering for tumor transcriptome and immune sequencing. From the reads, TCRdb called clonotypes with MiXCR, one entry per CDR3 protein. Of about 46,000 distinct CDR3 sequences in the sample, more than 10% are singletons; the top ten hold roughly 15%. Specimen: a population of CD138-negative cells sorted from bone marrow. The receptors derive from a donor older than 35 with multiple myeloma. Each CDR3 is given with its conserved first and last residue. The D gene is left open where the match is weak. Clone size is not always given. Where it is, it says once, few, many or a class for expanded clones.

V: TRBV29-1; J: TRBJ2-1; size: medium-sized; D: -; CDR3: CSVELYVGSNEQFF; DNA: TGCAGCGTTGAGCTGTATGTGGGTTCGAATGAGCAGTTCTTC
V: TRBV6-2/TRBV6-3; J: TRBJ1-1; size: many; D: TRBD1; CDR3: CASRYRGLNTEAFF; DNA: TGTGCCAGCCGCTACAGGGGTCTGAACACTGAAGCTTTCTTT
V: TRBV10-3; J: TRBJ2-1; size: few; D: -; CDR3: CAISESRRYNEQFF; DNA: TGTGCCATCAGTGAGTCGAGGAGATACAATGAGCAGTTCTTC
V: TRBV30; J: TRBJ1-1; size: many; D: -; CDR3: CAWSIGQNTEAFF; DNA: TGTGCCTGGAGTATTGGACAGAACACTGAAGCTTTCTTT
V: TRBV19; J: TRBJ1-3; size: -; D: -; CDR3: CASSIISRLSSGNTIYF; DNA: TGTGCCAGTAGTATTATTAGCCGGCTGAGCTCTGGAAACACCATATATTTT
V: TRBV2; J: TRBJ2-2; size: many; D: TRBD2; CDR3: CAKRREGRNTGELFF; DNA: TGTGCCAAGAGGCGGGAGGGCCGGAACACCGGGGAGCTGTTTTTT
V: TRBV28; J: TRBJ2-1; size: many; D: -; CDR3: CASNQDSYNEQFF; DNA: TGTGCCAGCAACCAAGACAGTTACAATGAGCAGTTCTTC
V: TRBV12-3/TRBV12-4; J: TRBJ2-1; size: many; D: TRBD2; CDR3: CASSLGLAARLEQFF; DNA: TGTGCCAGCAGTTTAGGCCTAGCGGCACGACTGGAGCAGTTCTTC
V: TRBV28; J: TRBJ2-7; size: few; D: -; CDR3: CASSFRAEQYF; DNA: TGTGCCAGCAGTTTCCGGGCCGAGCAGTACTTC
V: TRBV20-1; J: TRBJ1-5; size: many; D: -; CDR3: CSAQKGNGGRDQPQHF; DNA: TGCAGTGCGCAAAAGGGGAATGGGGGGCGCGATCAGCCCCAGCATTTT
V: TRBV7-9; J: TRBJ2-1; size: many; D: TRBD2; CDR3: CASSRGPGLAGDYEQFF; DNA: TGTGCCAGCAGTCGTGGTCCGGGACTAGCGGGAGACTATGAGCAGTTCTTC
V: TRBV7-3; J: TRBJ2-6; size: many; D: -; CDR3: CASSSTGTGGPGANVLTF; DNA: TGTGCCAGCAGCTCTACCGGGACCGGCGGGCCTGGGGCCAACGTCCTGACTTTC
V: TRBV10-2; J: TRBJ2-3; size: many; D: -; CDR3: CASSESPSTDTQYF; DNA: TGCGCCAGCAGTGAGAGCCCAAGCACAGATACGCAGTATTTT
V: TRBV28; J: TRBJ1-1; size: many; D: -; CDR3: CATERSTEAFF; DNA: TGTGCCACCGAGAGAAGTACTGAAGCTTTCTTT
V: TRBV18; J: TRBJ2-2; size: many; D: TRBD1; CDR3: CASSQGQTTGELFF; DNA: TGTGCCAGCTCGCAGGGACAGACTACCGGGGAGCTGTTTTTT
V: TRBV30; J: TRBJ1-1; size: many; D: -; CDR3: CAWSLDRNTEAFF; DNA: TGTGCCTGGAGTTTAGACAGGAACACTGAAGCTTTCTTT
V: TRBV20-1; J: TRBJ2-7; size: many; D: -; CDR3: CSASGQGSSYEQYF; DNA: TGCAGTGCTAGTGGGCAGGGAAGCTCCTACGAGCAGTACTTC
V: TRBV12-3/TRBV12-4; J: TRBJ2-5; size: once; D: -; CDR3: CASRTNRVPRETQYF; DNA: TGTGCCAGCAGAACCAACCGGGTCCCGAGGGAGACCCAGTACTTC
V: TRBV27; J: TRBJ2-7; size: many; D: TRBD1; CDR3: CASSWDRSYEQYF; DNA: TGTGCCAGCAGTTGGGACAGGTCCTACGAGCAGTACTTC
V: TRBV5-1; J: TRBJ2-2; size: many; D: TRBD2; CDR3: CASSFLAGNTGELFF; DNA: TGCGCCAGCAGCTTCCTAGCGGGAAACACCGGGGAGCTGTTTTTT
V: TRBV29-1; J: TRBJ2-7; size: many; D: TRBD2; CDR3: CSGDPSGCSYEQYF; DNA: TGCAGCGGAGACCCTAGCGGGTGCTCCTACGAGCAGTACTTC
V: TRBV11-2; J: TRBJ2-3; size: many; D: TRBD1; CDR3: CASSIGQGAGDTQYF; DNA: TGTGCCAGCAGCATCGGACAGGGGGCGGGAGATACGCAGTATTTT
V: TRBV7-2; J: TRBJ1-1; size: many; D: -; CDR3: CASSLVGVLAFF; DNA: TGTGCCAGCAGCTTAGTTGGGGTTCTAGCTTTCTTT
V: TRBV20-1; J: TRBJ1-1; size: many; D: -; CDR3: CSVVQANTEAFF; DNA: TGCAGTGTCGTACAGGCGAACACTGAAGCTTTCTTT
V: TRBV28; J: TRBJ1-3; size: many; D: -; CDR3: CASSRQTGNTIYF; DNA: TGTGCCAGCAGCCGCCAGACTGGAAACACCATATATTTT
V: TRBV7-9; J: TRBJ1-6; size: many; D: -; CDR3: CASSRPPPSPLHF; DNA: TGTGCCAGCAGCCGACCCCCACCCTCACCCCTCCACTTT
V: TRBV7-3; J: TRBJ1-5; size: few; D: -; CDR3: CASSSTTGQPQHF; DNA: TGTGCCAGCAGCTCAACGACGGGTCAGCCCCAGCATTTT
V: TRBV2; J: TRBJ1-5; size: -; D: -; CDR3: CASSVAGAQPQHF; DNA: TGTGCCAGCAGTGTCGCAGGGGCACAGCCCCAGCATTTT
V: TRBV7-2; J: TRBJ1-1; size: many; D: -; CDR3: CASSLRGIPEAFF; DNA: TGTGCCAGCAGCTTGAGGGGAATCCCTGAAGCTTTCTTT
V: TRBV4-1; J: TRBJ2-5; size: many; D: TRBD2; CDR3: CASSQDVGLAGGETQYF; DNA: TGCGCCAGCAGCCAAGACGTCGGACTAGCGGGGGGGGAGACCCAGTACTTC
V: TRBV5-1; J: TRBJ2-1; size: -; D: -; CDR3: CASSSQGGSYDEQFF; DNA: TGCGCCAGCAGCTCTCAGGGGGGCTCCTACGATGAGCAGTTCTTC
V: TRBV20-1; J: TRBJ2-1; size: many; D: TRBD2; CDR3: CSARIPSGKMFNEQFF; DNA: TGCAGTGCTAGAATACCTAGCGGGAAGATGTTTAATGAGCAGTTCTTC
V: TRBV7-9; J: TRBJ2-2; size: many; D: -; CDR3: CASSDPTRSNTGELFF; DNA: TGTGCCAGCAGCGACCCCACCCGGAGCAACACCGGGGAGCTGTTTTTT